These 15 T cell receptor beta chains were all obtained from the same sample, sequenced in a study of early T cells in non-severe SARS-CoV-2 infection. A single record per CDR3 protein comes from TCRdb applying MiXCR to the 5' RACE reads. Among about 62,000 distinct CDR3 sequences listed, less than 10% were seen once. Sequences were obtained from whole blood. The origin of the receptors is an adult who was a healthcare worker with PCR-confirmed SARS-CoV-2 infection or an uninfected control (not recorded which).

This clonotype was picked up a small number of times. This sequence joins TRBV6-6 and TRBJ2-7; D not certain. Germline V gives CDR1 MNHNY, CDR2 SVGAGI (reference sequence). This CDR3 has 14 residues. The germline V and J ends were trimmed by 5 bases and 5 bases, with 16 bases remaining between them. CDR3 bases: TGTGCCAGCAGTCCCGCCGTTGGGGATCACGAGCAGTACGTC. Translation gives CASSPAVGDHEQYV.

This clonotype was detected many times. As DNA, the CDR3 is TGTGCCAGCAGCTTTGGCGGGTCAAGCACAGATACGCAGTATTTT. Residues: CASSFGGSSTDTQYF. The chain uses TRBV11-2 and TRBJ2-3, with a tentative D call TRBD2 (5 bases). Germline loops: CDR1 SGHAT, CDR2 FQNNGV. The CDR3 has 15 residues. V was clipped by 3 bases and J by 0 bases, with 10 bases between them.

Many counts were recorded for this clonotype. The junction and the germline gene differ at one end; a read error may be behind it. The rearrangement uses TRBV19 and TRBJ2-5, with TRBD2 identical over 8 bases. Germline-derived CDR1 and CDR2 are LNHDA and SQIVND (reference sequence). The CDR3 sequence is 15 residues long. The CDR3 DNA sequence: TGTGCCAGTAGAAGCTTAGCGGGGAAAAGAGAGGCCCAGTACTTC. Translating gives CASRSLAGKREAQYF.

This chain joins TRBV20-1 and TRBJ2-3; D possibly corresponds to TRBD2 (7 bases). Germline V gene data show CDR1 as DFQATT and CDR2 as SNEGSKA (reference sequence). The V and J ends lost 1 base and 1 base respectively, with 15 bases between them. This CDR3 has 16 residues. Written as DNA, the CDR3 is TGCAGTGCTAGAGTAGGCAGGGGAGGGGGCACAGATACGCAGTATTTT. Encoded protein: CSARVGRGGGTDTQYF.

There are a few counts of this clonotype. The V and J genes are TRBV6-6 and TRBJ1-4, with D perhaps matching TRBD1 (6 bases). V lost 5 bases to trimming and J lost 4 bases, with 14 bases between them. The CDR3 is made up of 15 amino acids. Germline V gene data show CDR1 as MNHNY and CDR2 as SVGAGI (reference sequence). In DNA form, the CDR3 reads TGTGCCAGCAGTGATGGGACACGGATTAATGAAAAACTGTTTTTT. This translates into CASSDGTRINEKLFF.

This clonotype was counted a few times. The chain combines TRBV5-1 with TRBJ1-1; no firm D call. CDR3 length: 12 amino acids. CDR1 and CDR2 from the germline V gene are SGHRS and YFSETQ. Deletions cut 0 bases from V and 8 bases from J, with 8 bases between. The CDR3 is CASSLAGREAFF. The CDR3 coding sequence is TGCGCCAGCAGCTTGGCTGGGCGGGAAGCTTTCTTT.

This clonotype has just a few counts. CDR3 DNA sequence: TGTGCCAGCAGCGGACAGGGGAGCGATCTGTTTTTT. Its translation: CASSGQGSDLFF. The chain is built from TRBV13 and TRBJ1-4, with TRBD1 matching over 9 bases. V lost 5 bases, J lost 14 bases, and 6 bases stayed unmatched. Germline values: CDR1 PRHDT, CDR2 FYEKMQ (reference sequence). The CDR3 extends over 12 amino acids.

This clonotype was seen many times. This chain joins TRBV20-1 and TRBJ2-3; D gene ambiguous. The V end lost 0 bases, the J end lost 5 bases, and 9 bases lay between the germline ends. This CDR3 comprises 13 residues. Germline-derived CDR1 and CDR2 are DFQATT and SNEGSKA (reference sequence). The CDR3 here is CSARDHTRDTQYF. In DNA, the CDR3 is TGCAGTGCTAGAGATCATACGAGAGATACGCAGTATTTT.

Many counts were recorded for this clonotype. J is TRBJ1-1 and V is TRBV29-1, with D tentatively TRBD1 (6 bases). The CDR3 consists of 15 residues. CDR1 is SQVTM and CDR2 is ANQGSEA in the germline V gene. Trimming removed 6 bases from V and 10 bases from J, with 27 bases in between. The CDR3, as DNA: TGCAGCGTGGAGGGGCCGACAGGTACAGACTCTGGAGCTTTCTTT. Translated, it gives CSVEGPTGTDSGAFF.

This clonotype was counted many times. This chain uses TRBV7-8 with TRBJ2-7; tentative D call: TRBD1 (5 bases). This CDR3 comprises 15 residues. The germline gives CDR1 SGHVS, CDR2 FQNEAQ. Trimming removed 1 base from V and 0 bases from J, with 10 bases in between. The CDR3 protein is CASSLDGHLSYEQYV. In DNA form, the CDR3 reads TGTGCCAGCAGCTTAGACGGACACCTCTCCTACGAGCAGTACGTC.

The chain joins TRBV10-3 to TRBJ2-2; 8 nucleotides match TRBD1. The junction had 2 bases not matched to a gene; V was cut back by 8 bases and J by 3 bases. The CDR3 runs to 13 residues. The germline CDR1 and CDR2 sequences are ENHRY and SYGVKD. As DNA, the CDR3 is TGTGCCATCGCAGGGGGCTACACCGGGGAGCTGTTTTTT. Translation gives CAIAGGYTGELFF.

This clonotype was picked up many times. V usage is TRBV28 and J usage is TRBJ1-6; a possible D gene is TRBD1 (5 bases). The CDR3 spans 15 residues. Germline V CDR1 and CDR2: MDHEN, SYDVKM. The V gene lost 5 bases and the J gene lost 10 bases, with 18 bases spanning the gap. CDR3 amino acids: CASSPTGTGMSPLHF. The CDR3 DNA reads as TGTGCCAGCAGTCCGACCGGGACGGGGATGTCACCCCTCCACTTT.

This clonotype has ten or more counts. The chain is built from TRBV20-1 and TRBJ1-3; D unclear. This CDR3 is 11 amino acids long. Germline V gives CDR1 DFQATT, CDR2 SNEGSKA (reference sequence). V was trimmed by 0 bases and J by 4 bases, leaving 1 base between them. CDR3 region: CSARDGNTIYF. CDR3 bases: TGCAGTGCTAGAGACGGAAACACCATATATTTT.

V gene TRBV5-1 combines with J gene TRBJ1-1; D is unresolved. Trimming pared 7 bases from V and 3 bases from J, leaving 19 bases between. The CDR3 consists of 15 residues. The germline CDR1 and CDR2 sequences are SGHRS and YFSETQ. The CDR3 coding sequence is TGCGCCAGCGCAGACGTCAGTCCCAAGGACACTGAAGCTTTCTTT. Its protein is CASADVSPKDTEAFF.

The rearrangement joins TRBV15 to TRBJ1-5; a weak D match, TRBD1 (5 bases). V gave up 7 bases and J gave up 3 bases, with 13 bases separating them. Germline values: CDR1 LNHNV, CDR2 YYDKDF (reference sequence). The CDR3 runs 14 residues. CDR3 loop: CATNRDPLNQPQHF. The CDR3 DNA sequence: TGTGCCACCAACCGGGACCCCCTCAATCAGCCCCAGCATTTT. Looking up the rest from reference TRBV15 and TRBJ1-5 gives the full variable domain: DAMVIQNPRYQVTQFGKPVTLSCSQTLNHNVMYWYQQKSSQAPKLLFHYYDKDFNNEADTPDNFQSRRPNTSFCFLDIRSPGLGDTAMYLCATNRDPLNQPQHFGDGTRLSIL.